This T cell receptor (beta chain) originates from a study of metastatic and nonmetastatic thyroid tumors. Study as a whole: Where malignant and benign thyroid patients were concerned, repertoires were compared across blood and tumor or nodule tissue.

This clone was observed at least ten times. Its specificity is unknown. Among the patients, none had received any treatment before thyroid surgery. Findings and caveats of the study: A significant increase in TCR beta diversity was reportedly seen in malignant thyroid tumors relative to benign nodules, in blood and tumor.

Per the original data handling: A classifier for distant metastasis in papillary thyroid cancer was constructed using CDR3 differences observed across clinicopathological groups. TCRdb re-called the PCR reads with MiXCR. These V and J calls originate from TCRdb's pipeline instead of the authors' own analysis. This table has roughly 98,000 clones, around 14% appearing once. The CDR3 length is 15 residues. Germline V lookup: CDR1 DFQATT, CDR2 SNEGSKA (reference sequence). The V end was cut by 3 bases, the J end by 1 base, with 15 bases between. The chain uses TRBV20-1 and TRBJ2-5; no reliable D call. The source material was blood. The source is a female donor with papillary thyroid cancer or a benign thyroid nodule (not recorded which). Some clones in this sample may be carry-over from other donors' samples. CDR3 sequence reads: CSASPLTRIQETQYF. The CDR3, as DNA: TGCAGTGCTAGCCCTCTGACACGGATCCAAGAGACCCAGTACTTC.